Here is one TCR beta chain with its context. The antigen remains unidentified. This record belongs to a study of neoadjuvant nivolumab and ipilimumab in lung cancer. CDR3 size: 17 residues. Germline trimming cut 3 bases from V and 1 base from J; bases unmatched to any gene: 5. The germline CDR1 and CDR2 sequences are MGHRA and YSYEKL. Broader study findings: Pathologic regression was not significantly tied to TCR clonality. Pretherapy blood TCR richness correlated positively with resected tumor richness.

The repertoire was sequenced with immunoSEQ multiplex PCR; TCRdb's copy has only in-frame clones and lacks some. The sample has roughly 32,000 clones, 92% seen once. This clonotype originated in an adult with non-small cell lung cancer. The specimen was peripheral blood, collected after neoadjuvant nivolumab, alone or with ipilimumab, at or shortly before surgery. V gene TRBV4-1 combines with J gene TRBJ2-2; 10 bases are shared with TRBD1. CDR3 nucleotides: TGCGCCAGCAGCCACCCAGGGACAGGGGAGAACACCGGGGAGCTGTTTTTT. As protein: CASSHPGTGENTGELFF.